These T cell receptor beta chains were read from a single sample in a study of cytomegalovirus exposure and HLA in healthy donors. Sequencing was performed with immunoSEQ multiplex PCR; in TCRdb, only in-frame clones are kept and a portion is missing. The table shows approximately 110,000 clones, with about 70% occurring only once. Sequencing used PBMCs. These receptors originate from a man aged 25-45 years in good health and CMV-seropositive. Each CDR3 is given with its conserved first and last residue. A D gene is named only where the DNA matches it firmly. Size is stated for part of the rows, as once, few or many counts, or as a class when the clone is expanded.

v_call: TRBV29-1
clone_size: .
d_call: TRBD1
j_call: TRBJ1-1
cdr3_aa: CSVTGGLTEAFF
cdr3_nt: TGCAGCGTCACAGGGGGCCTGACTGAAGCTTTCTTT

v_call: TRBV7-3
clone_size: .
d_call: TRBD2
j_call: TRBJ2-3
cdr3_aa: CASSILAGSTDTQYF
cdr3_nt: TGTGCCAGCAGCATACTAGCGGGGAGCACAGATACGCAGTATTTT

v_call: TRBV7-3
clone_size: .
d_call: .
j_call: TRBJ2-5
cdr3_aa: CASSPVGGAGETQYF
cdr3_nt: TGTGCCAGCAGCCCGGTAGGGGGGGCGGGAGAGACCCAGTACTTC

v_call: TRBV7-9
clone_size: few
d_call: .
j_call: TRBJ2-3
cdr3_aa: CASSGVYTQYF
cdr3_nt: TGTGCCAGCAGCGGAGTATATACGCAGTATTTT

v_call: TRBV19
clone_size: .
d_call: .
j_call: TRBJ1-4
cdr3_aa: CASSSAGKLFF
cdr3_nt: TGTGCCAGTAGCTCGGCGGGAAAACTGTTTTTT

v_call: TRBV12-5
clone_size: .
d_call: .
j_call: TRBJ1-5
cdr3_aa: CASGPGTENSNQPQHF
cdr3_nt: TGTGCTAGTGGACCTGGGACTGAGAATAGCAATCAGCCCCAGCATTTT

v_call: TRBV30
clone_size: .
d_call: .
j_call: TRBJ2-2
cdr3_aa: CAWSFSAYSAGELFF
cdr3_nt: TGTGCCTGGAGTTTTAGTGCTTATTCTGCCGGGGAGCTGTTTTTT

v_call: TRBV30
clone_size: .
d_call: .
j_call: TRBJ1-2
cdr3_aa: CAWSRGSRGYTF
cdr3_nt: TGTGCCTGGTCCCGGGGGTCGCGTGGCTACACCTTC

v_call: TRBV10-3
clone_size: once
d_call: TRBD1
j_call: TRBJ2-6
cdr3_aa: CAISVRTGTLTSGANVLTF
cdr3_nt: TGTGCCATCAGTGTCCGGACAGGGACTCTAACCTCTGGGGCCAACGTCCTGACTTTC

v_call: TRBV2
clone_size: few
d_call: .
j_call: TRBJ1-2
cdr3_aa: CASSESQGNYGYTF
cdr3_nt: TGTGCCAGCAGTGAATCCCAGGGTAACTATGGCTACACCTTC

v_call: TRBV5-4
clone_size: .
d_call: .
j_call: TRBJ2-7
cdr3_aa: CASSLVGGGDYEQYF
cdr3_nt: TGTGCCAGCAGCTTGGTCGGGGGAGGTGACTACGAGCAGTACTTC

v_call: TRBV7-2
clone_size: .
d_call: .
j_call: TRBJ2-3
cdr3_aa: CASRFSGTDTQYF
cdr3_nt: TGTGCCAGCAGATTCAGTGGCACAGATACGCAGTATTTT

v_call: TRBV10-2
clone_size: .
d_call: .
j_call: TRBJ2-7
cdr3_aa: CASSDPGGDYEQYF
cdr3_nt: TGCGCCAGCAGTGACCCAGGAGGCGACTACGAGCAGTACTTC

v_call: TRBV4-1
clone_size: .
d_call: TRBD1
j_call: TRBJ1-5
cdr3_aa: CASSQVGGGTQPQHF
cdr3_nt: TGCGCCAGCAGCCAGGTAGGAGGGGGCACTCAGCCCCAGCATTTT

v_call: TRBV7-3
clone_size: many
d_call: TRBD2
j_call: TRBJ2-3
cdr3_aa: CASSLTGGRTDTQYF
cdr3_nt: TGTGCCAGCAGCCTAACCGGGGGGAGGACAGATACGCAGTATTTT

v_call: TRBV29-1
clone_size: .
d_call: TRBD1
j_call: TRBJ1-2
cdr3_aa: CSVPSSWRGPGYTF
cdr3_nt: TGCAGCGTTCCCTCATCATGGAGGGGGCCCGGCTACACCTTC

v_call: TRBV25-1
clone_size: .
d_call: .
j_call: TRBJ1-2
cdr3_aa: CASSDVRTQGKEYGYTF
cdr3_nt: TGTGCCAGCAGTGATGTGAGAACACAGGGAAAGGAGTATGGCTACACCTTC

v_call: TRBV10-3
clone_size: .
d_call: .
j_call: TRBJ2-3
cdr3_aa: CAISPRGPLTDTQYF
cdr3_nt: TGTGCCATCAGCCCTCGTGGGCCCCTCACAGATACGCAGTATTTT

v_call: TRBV4-1
clone_size: .
d_call: TRBD2
j_call: TRBJ2-1
cdr3_aa: CASSQDAGRGGQNEQFF
cdr3_nt: TGCGCCAGCAGCCAAGATGCCGGCCGGGGGGGCCAAAATGAGCAGTTCTTC

v_call: TRBV7-9
clone_size: .
d_call: TRBD1
j_call: TRBJ2-1
cdr3_aa: CASSLEAYRGQGEQFF
cdr3_nt: TGTGCCAGCAGCTTAGAGGCCTACAGGGGGCAGGGTGAGCAGTTCTTC

v_call: TRBV30
clone_size: .
d_call: .
j_call: TRBJ2-3
cdr3_aa: CAWSGFPGSGTQYF
cdr3_nt: TGTGCCTGGAGCGGGTTCCCTGGGTCAGGGACGCAGTATTTT

v_call: TRBV18
clone_size: .
d_call: TRBD1
j_call: TRBJ1-1
cdr3_aa: CASSPPSVQGGAEAFF
cdr3_nt: TGTGCCAGCTCACCACCGTCCGTTCAAGGGGGCGCTGAAGCTTTCTTT

v_call: TRBV4-3
clone_size: .
d_call: .
j_call: TRBJ2-2
cdr3_aa: CASSQGYREGTGELFF
cdr3_nt: TGCGCCAGCAGCCAAGGATACAGGGAGGGGACCGGGGAGCTGTTTTTT

v_call: TRBV7-9
clone_size: .
d_call: .
j_call: TRBJ1-1
cdr3_aa: CASGVFGMGASTEAFF
cdr3_nt: TGTGCCAGCGGGGTTTTCGGTATGGGGGCGAGCACTGAAGCTTTCTTT

v_call: TRBV29-1
clone_size: few
d_call: .
j_call: TRBJ1-1
cdr3_aa: CSPLGKGGTEAFF
cdr3_nt: TGCAGCCCACTCGGAAAGGGAGGGACTGAAGCTTTCTTT

v_call: TRBV7-9
clone_size: .
d_call: .
j_call: TRBJ2-3
cdr3_aa: CASSYSDTQYF
cdr3_nt: TGTGCCAGCAGTTACTCGGATACGCAGTATTTT

v_call: TRBV29-1
clone_size: few
d_call: .
j_call: TRBJ1-5
cdr3_aa: CSATTGGQPQHF
cdr3_nt: TGCAGCGCTACGACGGGGGGACAGCCCCAGCATTTT

v_call: TRBV28
clone_size: .
d_call: .
j_call: TRBJ1-2
cdr3_aa: CASTPGSMNYGYTF
cdr3_nt: TGTGCCAGCACCCCGGGGAGCATGAACTATGGCTACACCTTC

v_call: TRBV21-1
clone_size: once
d_call: .
j_call: TRBJ2-7
cdr3_aa: CASSIPRQGISYEQYF
cdr3_nt: TGTGCCAGCAGCATCCCACGACAGGGTATCTCCTACGAGCAGTACTTC